Sequencing of this TCR beta chain was carried out in a study of cytomegalovirus exposure and HLA in healthy donors. CDR3 length equals 14 residues. CDR1 is MNHEY and CDR2 is SMNVEV in the germline V gene (reference sequence). The germline V and J ends were trimmed by 5 bases and 0 bases, with 8 bases remaining between them. This clone has a single count. Its target is not known. The same CDR3 can be traced to other DNA sequences in this sample. The method was immunoSEQ multiplex PCR; TCRdb's version includes in-frame clones alone and lacks a portion of them. The sample carries 100,000 to 150,000 clones, 85% to 90% recorded once. The study's findings and limits: The study put 150 to 200 TCR beta chains on its list as cytomegalovirus-associated. The classifier reportedly diagnosed cytomegalovirus status with high sensitivity and specificity.

This chain links TRBV27 with TRBJ2-1; D is uncertain. This clonotype originated in a woman between 18 and 29 years old in good health and CMV-seronegative. Source material: PBMCs. DNA for the CDR3: TGTGCCAGCAGTCTTGCTAGCTCCTACAATGAGCAGTTCTTC. Residues: CASSLASSYNEQFF.